This is a list of T cell receptor beta chains from one sample in a study of cytomegalovirus exposure and HLA in healthy donors. The table came from immunoSEQ multiplex PCR; TCRdb's copy has only in-frame clones and leaves some out. The data contain around 140,000 clones, around 78% of them singletons. Sequenced: PBMCs. All receptors come from a young woman in good health and CMV-seropositive. CDR3s include the opening cysteine and the closing phenylalanine or tryptophan. Fields, in order: CDR3 length, D gene, clone size, J gene, V gene, CDR3 DNA, CDR3 protein. D genes are given only for firm matches. Rows give clone size only sometimes, using once, few, many, or a class for an expanded clone.

>13|-|-|TRBJ1-6|TRBV6-6
TGTGCCAGCAGCCGCGGACAGAATTCACCCCTCCACTTT
CASSRGQNSPLHF
>15|TRBD1|-|TRBJ1-1|TRBV29-1
TGCAGCGTTGAAGATGGGGACAGGGGGCCAACTGAAGCTTTCTTT
CSVEDGDRGPTEAFF
>16|TRBD1|-|TRBJ2-7|TRBV7-8
TGTGCCAGCAGCCCCAGAACCGGGACAGGGTCCCACGAGCAGTACTTC
CASSPRTGTGSHEQYF
>15|TRBD1|-|TRBJ2-7|TRBV6-5
TGTGCCAGCAGTTACTCACAGGGGTGGGCCTACGAGCAGTACTTC
CASSYSQGWAYEQYF
>15|TRBD1|-|TRBJ1-5|TRBV6-1
TGTGCCAGCAGTGTGGGACAGGGGGCAGGACAGCCCCAGCATTTT
CASSVGQGAGQPQHF
>16|TRBD1|few|TRBJ2-7|TRBV14
TGTGCCAGCAGCCAAGGTGGAGGACAGGGAGTATACGAGCAGTACTTC
CASSQGGGQGVYEQYF
>16|-|-|TRBJ2-5|TRBV11-2
TGTGCCAGCAGCTTAAGTAGCGTGCTGTACCAAGAGACCCAGTACTTC
CASSLSSVLYQETQYF
>12|-|-|TRBJ2-5|TRBV18
TGTGCCAGCTCACCAAAGCGAGAGACCCAGTACTTC
CASSPKRETQYF
>14|TRBD2|-|TRBJ2-7|TRBV27
TGTGCCAGCAAACTAGCGGGGGGATTCTACGAGCAGTACTTC
CASKLAGGFYEQYF
>14|-|-|TRBJ2-1|TRBV6-5
TGTGCCAGCAGTACGGGACTGGAATACAATGAGCAGTTCTTC
CASSTGLEYNEQFF
>17|TRBD1|-|TRBJ2-2|TRBV30
TGTGCCTGGAATGAAGGACAGGGGGGGTATGGCACCGGGGAGCTGTTTTTT
CAWNEGQGGYGTGELFF
>15|TRBD1|-|TRBJ2-4|TRBV7-9
TGTGCCAGCAGCCGAGCCGGACAGGGACAAAACATTCAGTACTTC
CASSRAGQGQNIQYF
>14|-|-|TRBJ1-5|TRBV6-5
TGTGCCAGCAGTCCTACAGGAGCAGTTAAGCCCCAGCATTTT
CASSPTGAVKPQHF
>17|-|-|TRBJ2-6|TRBV5-6
TGTGCCAGCAGCTTGTTCCAGGCGCCCTATGGGGCCAACGTCCTGACTTTC
CASSLFQAPYGANVLTF
>17|-|-|TRBJ2-7|TRBV10-3
TGTGCCATCAGTGAGTCGACTCGGGCAGGGGCTGAAAACGAGCAGTACTTC
CAISESTRAGAENEQYF
>16|TRBD1|-|TRBJ2-2|TRBV5-8
TGCGCCAGCAGCCAAGAGGGACAGGGATCTCCCGGGGAGCTGTTTTTT
CASSQEGQGSPGELFF
>15|-|-|TRBJ1-1|TRBV5-1
TGCGCCAGCAGCCGAGTTGTCGGGCAGGGCACTGAAGCTTTCTTT
CASSRVVGQGTEAFF
>12|-|few|TRBJ2-7|TRBV10-3
TGTGCCATCAGTGAGCAGGGCTACGAGCAGTACTTC
CAISEQGYEQYF
>13|-|-|TRBJ2-1|TRBV21-1
TGTGCCAGCAGCAGCGGACAGAACAATGAGCAGTTCTTC
CASSSGQNNEQFF
>16|TRBD2|-|TRBJ2-3|TRBV5-4
TGTGCCAGCAGCTTGGCTAGCGGATTTGACACAGATACGCAGTATTTT
CASSLASGFDTDTQYF
>16|-|-|TRBJ1-1|TRBV18
TGTGCCAGCTCACCTGGGCCAAAGCTATTGAACACTGAAGCTTTCTTT
CASSPGPKLLNTEAFF
>14|TRBD1|-|TRBJ1-5|TRBV2
TGTGCCAGCAGTGCTACAGGGGGCAGACAGCCCCAGCATTTT
CASSATGGRQPQHF
>14|-|-|TRBJ1-3|TRBV30
TGTGCCTGGAAACAACTAAACTCTGGAAACACCATATATTTT
CAWKQLNSGNTIYF
>13|TRBD1|-|TRBJ1-4|TRBV9
TGTGCCAGCAGCGTGGGGACAGTGGAAAAACTGTTTTTT
CASSVGTVEKLFF
>15|-|-|TRBJ1-2|TRBV9
TGTGCCAGCAGCGTAGAGAGCCACGCTAACTATGGCTACACCTTC
CASSVESHANYGYTF
>15|TRBD1|-|TRBJ2-7|TRBV5-1
TGCGCCAGCAGCTGGGACCGACAGGGCGCCTACGAGCAGTACTTC
CASSWDRQGAYEQYF